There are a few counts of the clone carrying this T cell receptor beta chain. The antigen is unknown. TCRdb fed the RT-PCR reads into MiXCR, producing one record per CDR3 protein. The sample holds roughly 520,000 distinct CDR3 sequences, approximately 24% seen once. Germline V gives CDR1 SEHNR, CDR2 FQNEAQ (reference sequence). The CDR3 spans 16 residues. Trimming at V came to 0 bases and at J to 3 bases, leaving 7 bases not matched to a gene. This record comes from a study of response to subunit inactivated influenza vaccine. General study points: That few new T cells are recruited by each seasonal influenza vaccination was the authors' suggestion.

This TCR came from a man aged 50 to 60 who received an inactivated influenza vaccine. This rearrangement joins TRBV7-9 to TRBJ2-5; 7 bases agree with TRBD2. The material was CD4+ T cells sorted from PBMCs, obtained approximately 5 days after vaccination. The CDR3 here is CASSLAGAGVKETQYF. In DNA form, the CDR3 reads TGTGCCAGCAGCTTAGCTGGGGCGGGGGTTAAAGAGACCCAGTACTTC.